This TCR beta chain was documented in a study of OX40 agonist ivuxolimab in advanced cancers. Study information: An anti-OX40 (CD134) antibody with agonistic activity, ivuxolimab, was administered to patients.

For this clone: The antigen is undetermined.

The germline V gene encodes CDR1 SGHAT and CDR2 FQNNGV. Trimming cost V 5 bases and J 5 bases, with 6 bases left between them. This CDR3 has 11 amino acids. Clones were read by immunoSEQ multiplex PCR, and TCRdb kept only the in-frame ones, dropping some. In the table there are tens of thousands of clones, 80% to 90% of which are singletons. Baseline was the first blood sampling point, followed by cycle 4 day 1 and cycle 7 day 1. Study observations and caveats: Among the lowest peripheral clonal expansion occurred in 0.1-3.0 mg/kg partial responders.

This TCR came from an adult with an advanced solid tumor such as melanoma, head and neck, liver or kidney cancer. Sequencing was performed on CD4+ or CD8+ T cells sorted from blood, taken in a trial of the OX40 agonist ivuxolimab. The chain employs TRBV11-2 and TRBJ2-5; D gene ambiguous. The CDR3 is CASSIRETQYF. The CDR3 bases are TGTGCCAGCAGCATCCGGGAGACCCAGTACTTC.